One sample yielded the 14 T cell receptor beta chains listed below, sequenced in a study of blood T cell repertoires in COVID-19. TCRdb keeps only in-frame clones here, not all; method: immunoSEQ multiplex PCR. The sample has about 380,000 clones; around 84% are singletons. The sequenced sample was peripheral blood. The receptors shown here come from a woman between 18 and 29 years old with acute or convalescent COVID-19.

The chain joins TRBV6-6 to TRBJ1-6; 10 nucleotides align to TRBD1. Unmatched junction bases numbered 5, after V lost 5 bases and J lost 7 bases. Germline loops: CDR1 MNHNY, CDR2 SVGAGI (reference sequence). The CDR3 has 15 amino acids. In DNA form, the CDR3 reads TGTGCCAGCAGTACGCCGGGACAGGGGAATTCACCCCTCCACTTT. Protein: CASSTPGQGNSPLHF.

The gene calls are TRBV18 and TRBJ2-7, with 10 bases fitting TRBD1. Germline V gene lookup returns CDR1 KGHSH and CDR2 LQKENI. After removal of 5 bases from V and 5 bases from J, the junction contained 6 bases not matched to a gene. The length of the CDR3 is 14 residues. This CDR3 reads CASSSLGQGDEQYF. As DNA, the CDR3 is TGTGCCAGCTCATCTCTCGGACAGGGGGACGAGCAGTACTTC.

This sequence joins TRBV5-1 and TRBJ2-6; 8 bases are a match to TRBD1. This CDR3 has 16 amino acids. The germline V gene encodes CDR1 SGHRS and CDR2 YFSETQ. Unmatched junction bases numbered 3, after V lost 4 bases and J lost 0 bases. CDR3 protein: CASSPTGGSGANVLTF. In DNA, the CDR3 is TGCGCCAGCAGCCCTACAGGGGGCTCTGGGGCCAACGTCCTGACTTTC.

This chain links TRBV27 with TRBJ2-5; D remains unclear. The V end lost 5 bases, the J end lost 4 bases, and 11 bases lay between the germline ends. There are 13 residues in the CDR3. The germline CDR1 and CDR2 sequences are MNHEY and SMNVEV (reference sequence). In DNA form, the CDR3 reads TGTGCCAGCAGTCCGACAAAGATAGAGACCCAGTACTTC. The encoded protein is CASSPTKIETQYF.

This rearrangement joins TRBV2 to TRBJ1-3; tentatively, D is TRBD1 (6 bases). Germline CDR1 reads SNHLY; CDR2 reads FYNNEI. V was trimmed by 6 bases and J by 1 base, leaving 16 bases between them. The CDR3 spans 16 residues. Here the CDR3 DNA reads TGTGCCAGCAGCGAACAGGGAGGAAGGTCTGGAAACACCATATATTTT. Translating it yields CASSEQGGRSGNTIYF.

The count of this clone is one. The chain links TRBV6-4 to TRBJ1-5; D call uncertain. The germline CDR1 and CDR2 sequences are MRHNA and SNTAGT. The CDR3 has 14 amino acids. V lost 4 bases to trimming and J lost 2 bases, with 9 bases between them. The CDR3 DNA reads as TGTGCCAGCAGTGCAGAGGGAGGCAATCAGCCCCAGCATTTT. Translation: CASSAEGGNQPQHF.

The chain uses TRBV10-3 and TRBJ1-1; 9 bases map to TRBD1. Trimming took 7 bases from V and 1 from J; bases not matched to a gene: 10. This CDR3 has 16 residues. The V gene's germline CDR1 is ENHRY and CDR2 SYGVKD. The CDR3 bases are TGTGCCATCAATACGGGACAGGGAGGCAGGAACACTGAAGCTTTCTTT. This gives the protein CAINTGQGGRNTEAFF.

The chain carries TRBV4-1 and TRBJ1-6; D is possibly TRBD1 (5 bases). With 0 bases removed from V and 9 bases from J, the gap between germline ends came to 15 bases. CDR1 is MGHRA and CDR2 is YSYEKL in the germline V gene. The length of the CDR3 is 16 residues. The CDR3 bases are TGCGCCAGCAGCCAAGATCCCCAGGGCTGGGGTTCACCCCTCCACTTT. Protein: CASSQDPQGWGSPLHF.

The genes are TRBV5-1 and TRBJ2-3; 7 bases match TRBD2. The CDR3 has 15 amino acids. V gave up 0 bases and J gave up 4 bases; unmatched junction bases: 5. CDR1 is SGHRS and CDR2 is YFSETQ in the germline V gene. CDR3 bases: TGCGCCAGCAGCTTGGGGGGCGGGAGCGCAGATACGCAGTATTTT. Translation gives CASSLGGGSADTQYF. Full variable domain (remainder filled in from reference TRBV5-1 and TRBJ2-3): KAGVTQTPRYLIKTRGQQVTLSCSPISGHRSVSWYQQTPGQGLQFLFEYFSETQRNKGNFPGRFSGRQFSNSRSEMNVSTLELGDSALYLCASSLGGGSADTQYFGPGTRLTVL.

The genes are TRBV10-3 and TRBJ1-6, with 9 bases that match TRBD1. This CDR3 has 14 residues. Germline CDR1 and CDR2: ENHRY and SYGVKD. Germline trimming cut 6 bases from V and 8 bases from J; bases unmatched to any gene: 5. CDR3 DNA sequence: TGTGCCATCAGGACAGGGGGAATGGATTCACCCCTCCACTTT. Translation: CAIRTGGMDSPLHF.

V usage is TRBV5-1 and J usage is TRBJ2-2; 12 bases are a match to TRBD2. The germline V gene has CDR1 SGHRS and CDR2 YFSETQ. Germline trimming cut 4 bases from V and 4 bases from J; bases unmatched to any gene: 14. CDR3 size: 19 residues. CDR3 coding DNA: TGCGCCAGCAGCCTCGAAGTGCCTAGCGGGAGGGCCGGCACCGGGGAGCTGTTTTTT. It yields the protein CASSLEVPSGRAGTGELFF.

This clone was seen a few times. The J gene is TRBJ2-3, the V gene TRBV9, with 14 positions matching TRBD2. Trimming removed 3 bases from V and 4 bases from J; junction bases left unmatched: 4. The CDR3 runs 16 residues. Germline assignment: CDR1 SGDLS and CDR2 YYNGEE. CDR3 protein: CASSATGLAGADTQYF. The CDR3 DNA reads as TGTGCCAGCAGCGCGACGGGACTAGCGGGAGCAGATACGCAGTATTTT.

The chain is built from TRBV7-3 and TRBJ1-1, with 7 bases fitting TRBD1. CDR1 and CDR2 from the germline V gene are SGHTA and FQGTGA. The CDR3 contains 13 residues. The V segment lost 1 base and the J segment 5 bases; nucleotides outside the gene matches: 1. The CDR3 reads CASSLSRGTEAFF. As DNA, the CDR3 is TGTGCCAGCAGCTTAAGCAGGGGGACTGAAGCTTTCTTT.

V is TRBV5-1 and J is TRBJ1-1; TRBD1 is a possible D gene (6 bases). Deletions cut 4 bases from V and 0 bases from J, with 13 bases between. Germline V lookup: CDR1 SGHRS, CDR2 YFSETQ. The CDR3 covers 15 residues. CDR3 in amino acids: CASSLTGHLNTEAFF. CDR3 in DNA: TGCGCCAGCAGCCTTACAGGGCATTTGAACACTGAAGCTTTCTTT.